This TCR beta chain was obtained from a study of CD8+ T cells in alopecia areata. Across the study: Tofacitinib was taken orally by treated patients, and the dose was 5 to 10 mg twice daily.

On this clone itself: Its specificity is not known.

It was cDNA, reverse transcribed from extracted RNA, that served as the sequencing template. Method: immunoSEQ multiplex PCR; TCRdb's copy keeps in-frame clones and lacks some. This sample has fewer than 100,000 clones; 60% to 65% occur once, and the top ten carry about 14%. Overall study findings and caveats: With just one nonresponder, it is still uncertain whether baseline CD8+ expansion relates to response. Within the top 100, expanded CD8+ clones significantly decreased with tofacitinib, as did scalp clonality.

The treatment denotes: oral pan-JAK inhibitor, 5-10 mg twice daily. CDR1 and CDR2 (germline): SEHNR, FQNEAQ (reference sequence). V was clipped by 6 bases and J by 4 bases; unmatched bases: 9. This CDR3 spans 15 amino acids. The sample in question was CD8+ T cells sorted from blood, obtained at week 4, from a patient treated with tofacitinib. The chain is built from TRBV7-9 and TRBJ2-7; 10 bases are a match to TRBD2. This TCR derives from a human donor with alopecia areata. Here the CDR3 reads CASRPTSGDMYEQYF. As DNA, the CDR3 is TGTGCCAGCAGACCTACTAGCGGGGATATGTACGAGCAGTACTTC.